The 9 T cell receptor beta chains below come from one sample, sequenced in a study of blood T cells in healthy people across ages. The use of a sample-barcoded 5' primer and a J-beta primer mix characterized a second PCR of about 7 to 12 cycles. From the 5' RACE reads, TCRdb called clonotypes with MiXCR, one entry per CDR3 protein. The sample includes 800,000 or so distinct CDR3 sequences, roughly 25% seen only once; the top ten take approximately 4%. This same sample was also taken into another study, of T cells of mothers and their children.

The sample was blood. The receptors were sampled from a boy between 10 and 17 years old in good health.

The chain couples TRBV4-3 to TRBJ1-6; D unresolved. V was pared by 0 bases and J by 7 bases, with 7 bases between. The CDR3 contains 14 residues. The germline V gene encodes CDR1 LGHNA and CDR2 YSLEER. CDR3 sequence reads: CASSQEAGNSPLHF. CDR3 bases: TGCGCCAGCAGCCAAGAGGCCGGGAATTCACCCCTCCACTTT.

On this clonotype: A much bigger clone sits one base away, suggesting this may be a read error. The chain carries TRBV4-1 and TRBJ1-1, with TRBD1 matching 7 bases. CDR1 and CDR2 from the germline V gene are MGHRA and YSYEKL. This CDR3 spans 14 amino acids. In nucleotides, the CDR3 is TGCGCCAGCACTCCGGGACAGCTGAACACTGAAGCTCTCTTT. Translating it yields CASTPGQLNTEALF.

The J gene is TRBJ2-7, the V gene TRBV28; D ambiguous. Germline CDR1 and CDR2: MDHEN and SYDVKM. Trimming shortened V by 6 bases and J by 6 bases, and 15 bases separated the two germline ends. The CDR3 covers 13 residues. CDR3 DNA sequence: TGTGCCAGCAGGTTCGGCCAAACAGTCGAGCAGTACTTC. Amino acids: CASRFGQTVEQYF.

This clonotype has only a few counts. The chain uses TRBV15 and TRBJ2-3; 9 positions match TRBD2. The J segment lost 4 bases and the V segment lost 1 base, leaving 9 bases of the junction unmatched. The CDR3 has 17 amino acids. CDR1 is LNHNV and CDR2 is YYDKDF in the germline V gene (reference sequence). CDR3 bases: TGTGCCACCAGCAGAGTCGGCGGGAGGGCTGGCCCAGATACGCAGTATTTT. The encoded protein is CATSRVGGRAGPDTQYF.

This clonotype was seen ten or more times. This chain joins TRBV28 and TRBJ2-5, with 10 bases lining up with TRBD1. Germline CDR1 is MDHEN and CDR2 is SYDVKM. V dropped 8 bases and J dropped 5; count of bases not matched to a gene: 8. This CDR3 spans 14 amino acids. The CDR3 region is CASGETGGRETQYF. The CDR3 DNA reads as TGTGCCAGCGGCGAGACAGGGGGCAGGGAGACCCAGTACTTC.

The V call is TRBV12-3 or TRBV12-4, the J call TRBJ2-5; 8 bases map to TRBD2. The CDR3 sequence is 14 residues long. V lost 4 bases and J lost 3; bases outside the gene matches: 4. The CDR3 is CASSSGLDEETQYF. CDR3 DNA: TGTGCCAGCAGTTCGGGACTAGATGAAGAGACCCAGTACTTC.

A few counts support this clonotype. The rearrangement uses TRBV29-1 and TRBJ1-2, with 8 bases that match TRBD1. V lost 6 bases and J lost 6; bases outside the gene matches: 9. Germline-derived CDR1 and CDR2 are SQVTM and ANQGSEA. The CDR3 has 13 residues. The CDR3 DNA is TGCAGCGTCATCCTCACAGGGGGTAATGGCTACACCTTC. Its protein product is CSVILTGGNGYTF.

This chain uses TRBV6-4 with TRBJ2-7; 11 nucleotides agree with TRBD2. The J call is uncertain, as TRBJ2-1 better fits the DNA end. CDR3 length: 16 residues. Germline values: CDR1 MRHNA, CDR2 SNTAGT. The CDR3 here is CASSAFTSGGYNEQFF. The CDR3 nucleotides read TGTGCCAGCAGCGCCTTTACTAGCGGGGGATACAATGAGCAGTTCTTC.

The chain recombines TRBV6-1 with TRBJ2-5; unclear D gene. The DNA end is more similar to TRBJ2-1, so the J call may be wrong. Germline CDR1 is MNHNS and CDR2 is SASEGT. The CDR3 has 16 residues. This chain's CDR3 is CASSEEASVFNNEQFF. CDR3 nucleotide sequence: TGTGCCAGCAGTGAAGAGGCCAGCGTCTTTAACAATGAGCAGTTCTTC.